This paragraph covers one TCR beta chain sequence. Its antigen is unknown. This specimen belongs to a study of neoadjuvant nivolumab and ipilimumab in lung cancer. Study in general: The combination arm added day-1 ipilimumab 1 mg/kg to nivolumab 3 mg/kg on days 1, 15, 29. Study-level points and caveats: TCR sequencing covered a small number of samples. From pretherapy to surgery, tumor richness and clonality rose with dual therapy.

TCRdb's table, derived via immunoSEQ multiplex PCR, lists solely in-frame clones and lacks some. The sample has tens of thousands of clones, 90% seen once. The J segment lost 5 bases and the V segment lost 4 bases, leaving 7 bases of the junction unmatched. Germline CDR1 is SGHRS and CDR2 is YFSETQ. CDR3 length equals 16 residues. This chain joins TRBV5-1 and TRBJ2-5; 14 bases line up with TRBD2. This clonotype was obtained from an adult with non-small cell lung cancer. Here the sequenced sample was peripheral blood, taken after neoadjuvant nivolumab, alone or with ipilimumab, at or shortly before surgery. This CDR3 reads CASSLGTSGGRETQYF. The CDR3 coding sequence is TGCGCCAGCAGCCTCGGGACTAGCGGGGGCAGGGAGACCCAGTACTTC.